The rows below give T cell receptor beta chains drawn from one sample of a study of cytomegalovirus exposure and HLA in healthy donors. Profiling relied on immunoSEQ multiplex PCR, and the TCRdb table lists in-frame clones only, not all of them. The sample yields some 60,000 clones, approximately 80% seen once. The specimen was PBMCs. These TCRs come from a human donor in good health. Each CDR3 is given with its conserved first and last residue. A D gene is named only where the DNA matches it firmly. Clone size is shown for a subset of rows, as once, few, many or a class of expanded clone.

D: TRBD2; J: TRBJ2-7; size: once; V: TRBV7-2; CDR3: CASSLISLAGGVSEQYF; DNA: TGTGCCAGCAGCTTAATCTCCCTAGCGGGAGGGGTTTCCGAGCAGTACTTC
D: NA; J: TRBJ1-1; size: NA; V: TRBV25-1; CDR3: CASSGRTAARNTEAFF; DNA: TGTGCCAGCAGTGGTAGGACAGCGGCTCGGAACACTGAAGCTTTCTTT
D: NA; J: TRBJ2-4; size: NA; V: TRBV4-1; CDR3: CASSHSPLGLAKNIQYF; DNA: TGCGCCAGCAGCCATTCCCCGCTTGGCCTAGCCAAAAACATTCAGTACTTC
D: NA; J: TRBJ2-2; size: once; V: TRBV7-2; CDR3: CASSLSRRLLRELFF; DNA: TGTGCCAGCAGCTTAAGCCGGAGGCTACTCCGGGAGCTGTTTTTT
D: NA; J: TRBJ2-1; size: NA; V: TRBV4-1; CDR3: CASSQGFGTEQFF; DNA: TGCGCCAGCAGCCAAGGTTTCGGGACAGAGCAGTTCTTC
D: NA; J: TRBJ2-1; size: few; V: TRBV5-6; CDR3: CASSPGRVNEQFF; DNA: TGTGCCAGCAGTCCCGGCCGGGTCAATGAGCAGTTCTTC
D: NA; J: TRBJ2-7; size: NA; V: TRBV11-2; CDR3: CASSLEVYEQYF; DNA: TGTGCCAGCAGCTTAGAGGTCTACGAGCAGTACTTC
D: NA; J: TRBJ2-5; size: NA; V: TRBV9; CDR3: CASSAETRGETQYF; DNA: TGTGCCAGCAGCGCTGAGACTAGAGGGGAGACCCAGTACTTC
D: TRBD2; J: TRBJ2-5; size: NA; V: TRBV7-2; CDR3: CASSDRTSGKETQYF; DNA: TGTGCCAGCAGCGATCGGACTAGCGGGAAAGAGACCCAGTACTTC
D: TRBD1; J: TRBJ1-1; size: NA; V: TRBV4-3; CDR3: CASSQQGAYGTEAFF; DNA: TGCGCCAGCAGCCAACAGGGGGCGTATGGGACTGAAGCTTTCTTT
D: NA; J: TRBJ1-2; size: NA; V: TRBV5-1; CDR3: CASSEHQGEDGYTF; DNA: TGCGCCAGCAGCGAACACCAGGGTGAAGATGGCTACACCTTC
D: TRBD1; J: TRBJ2-5; size: NA; V: TRBV18; CDR3: CASSLSPGQGEETQYF; DNA: TGTGCCAGCTCCCTCTCTCCGGGACAGGGAGAGGAGACCCAGTACTTC
D: NA; J: TRBJ1-5; size: NA; V: TRBV4-2; CDR3: CASSPLGGDSNQPQHF; DNA: TGTGCCAGCAGCCCCCTGGGAGGGGATAGCAATCAGCCCCAGCATTTT
D: NA; J: TRBJ2-1; size: few; V: TRBV28; CDR3: CASSLSSNNEQFF; DNA: TGTGCCAGCAGTTTATCGAGCAACAATGAGCAGTTCTTC
D: TRBD2; J: TRBJ2-2; size: NA; V: TRBV7-2; CDR3: CASSLGLASGTGELFF; DNA: TGTGCCAGCAGCCTGGGACTAGCGTCGGGCACCGGGGAGCTGTTTTTT
D: NA; J: TRBJ1-3; size: NA; V: TRBV9; CDR3: CASSEGSANTIYF; DNA: TGTGCCAGCAGCGAGGGGTCGGCAAACACCATATATTTT
D: NA; J: TRBJ1-1; size: once; V: TRBV6-1; CDR3: CASREDRQNLQAFF; DNA: TGTGCCAGCAGGGAGGACAGACAAAACCTTCAAGCTTTCTTT
D: TRBD2; J: TRBJ2-3; size: NA; V: TRBV27; CDR3: CASSPLLAGADTQYF; DNA: TGTGCCAGCAGTCCCCTACTAGCGGGGGCAGATACGCAGTATTTT
D: TRBD1; J: TRBJ2-3; size: NA; V: TRBV5-1; CDR3: CASSFGQGLQYF; DNA: TGCGCCAGCAGCTTCGGACAGGGGTTGCAGTATTTT
D: NA; J: TRBJ1-4; size: NA; V: TRBV6-1; CDR3: CASSRQWMDEKLFF; DNA: TGTGCCAGCAGCCGACAGTGGATGGATGAAAAACTGTTTTTT
D: NA; J: TRBJ1-6; size: NA; V: TRBV7-9; CDR3: CASSFLAQGESPLHF; DNA: TGTGCCAGCAGCTTTCTGGCTCAGGGTGAATCACCCCTCCACTTT
D: TRBD2; J: TRBJ2-5; size: NA; V: TRBV9; CDR3: CASSPTGATSGQETQYF; DNA: TGTGCCAGCAGCCCAACCGGGGCGACTAGCGGACAAGAGACCCAGTACTTC
D: NA; J: TRBJ1-6; size: NA; V: TRBV27; CDR3: CASSFGVYSPLHF; DNA: TGTGCCAGCAGTTTCGGGGTATATTCACCCCTCCACTTT
D: NA; J: TRBJ1-1; size: NA; V: TRBV5-1; CDR3: CASSLGGPTEAFF; DNA: TGCGCCAGCAGCTTGGGGGGCCCGACTGAAGCTTTCTTT
D: TRBD1; J: TRBJ1-2; size: NA; V: TRBV5-4; CDR3: CASSRTGQGYTF; DNA: TGTGCCAGCAGCAGGACAGGGCAAGGCTACACCTTC
D: NA; J: TRBJ2-1; size: NA; V: TRBV7-9; CDR3: CASSLGGTQHYNEQFF; DNA: TGTGCCAGCAGCTTAGGGGGGACACAACATTACAATGAGCAGTTCTTC
D: NA; J: TRBJ2-6; size: NA; V: TRBV5-6; CDR3: CASSLRLVKGVGANVLTF; DNA: TGTGCCAGCAGCTTGCGTTTGGTAAAGGGGGTTGGGGCCAACGTCCTGACTTTC
D: TRBD1; J: TRBJ1-3; size: NA; V: TRBV9; CDR3: CASSVGTGWPGNTIYF; DNA: TGTGCCAGCAGCGTAGGGACAGGGTGGCCTGGAAACACCATATATTTT
D: NA; J: TRBJ1-2; size: NA; V: TRBV6-1; CDR3: CASSESVRAKGYTF; DNA: TGTGCCAGCAGTGAATCGGTCAGGGCGAAGGGCTACACCTTC
D: NA; J: TRBJ1-4; size: NA; V: TRBV2; CDR3: CASSDSGIVEKLFF; DNA: TGTGCCAGCAGTGATTCGGGGATCGTAGAAAAACTGTTTTTT
D: NA; J: TRBJ2-7; size: NA; V: TRBV7-7; CDR3: CASSLGGGGEQYF; DNA: TGTGCTAGCAGCTTAGGGGGAGGGGGCGAGCAGTACTTC
D: NA; J: TRBJ1-1; size: NA; V: TRBV7-9; CDR3: CASSSKRGGPPNTEAFF; DNA: TGTGCCAGCAGCTCAAAGCGGGGGGGCCCCCCGAACACTGAAGCTTTCTTT
D: TRBD1; J: TRBJ1-4; size: few; V: TRBV7-2; CDR3: CASSFWPQGENEKLFF; DNA: TGTGCCAGCAGCTTTTGGCCCCAGGGGGAAAATGAAAAACTGTTTTTT
D: NA; J: TRBJ2-1; size: NA; V: TRBV7-8; CDR3: CASSLSGPSYNEQFF; DNA: TGTGCCAGCAGCCTTAGCGGACCCTCCTACAATGAGCAGTTCTTC
D: NA; J: TRBJ1-2; size: once; V: TRBV20-1; CDR3: CNRRGNYGYTF; DNA: TGCAACAGAAGGGGAAACTATGGCTACACCTTC
D: TRBD1; J: TRBJ1-4; size: NA; V: TRBV6-6; CDR3: CASSFDRQGYEKLFF; DNA: TGTGCCAGCAGTTTCGACCGACAGGGTTATGAAAAACTGTTTTTT
D: TRBD1; J: TRBJ2-7; size: NA; V: TRBV27; CDR3: CASRRQTSTGSIYEQYF; DNA: TGTGCCAGCAGGCGACAGACTTCGACAGGGTCAATATACGAGCAGTACTTC
D: NA; J: TRBJ1-2; size: NA; V: TRBV7-9; CDR3: CASSLAQVTYGYTF; DNA: TGTGCCAGCAGCTTAGCCCAGGTGACCTATGGCTACACCTTC
D: NA; J: TRBJ1-1; size: once; V: TRBV9; CDR3: CASRRGMNTEAFF; DNA: TGTGCCAGCAGACGGGGTATGAACACTGAAGCTTTCTTT
D: NA; J: TRBJ2-1; size: NA; V: TRBV5-1; CDR3: CASSLGRGWSDGQFF; DNA: TGCGCCAGCAGCTTGGGTCGGGGATGGTCAGATGGGCAGTTCTTC
D: NA; J: TRBJ1-5; size: NA; V: TRBV4-3; CDR3: CASSQDSTGFNQPQHF; DNA: TGCGCCAGCAGCCAAGATTCTACGGGATTCAATCAGCCCCAGCATTTT
D: TRBD1; J: TRBJ2-6; size: NA; V: TRBV5-4; CDR3: CASSPGQGSSGANVLTF; DNA: TGTGCCAGCAGCCCGGGACAGGGGAGCTCTGGGGCCAACGTCCTGACTTTC
D: NA; J: TRBJ2-7; size: NA; V: TRBV27; CDR3: CASSLGQAPYEQYF; DNA: TGTGCCAGCAGTTTAGGGCAGGCCCCCTACGAGCAGTACTTC
D: TRBD2; J: TRBJ2-3; size: NA; V: TRBV27; CDR3: CASSSSGGRRGDTQYF; DNA: TGTGCCAGCAGTTCTAGCGGGGGGAGAAGAGGGGATACGCAGTATTTT
D: NA; J: TRBJ2-7; size: NA; V: TRBV10-3; CDR3: CAISESKGRGSYEQYF; DNA: TGTGCCATCAGTGAGTCGAAGGGAAGGGGCTCCTACGAGCAGTACTTC
D: TRBD2; J: TRBJ2-7; size: NA; V: TRBV10-3; CDR3: CAIRPAREGYEQYF; DNA: TGTGCCATCCGCCCCGCAAGGGAGGGATACGAGCAGTACTTC
D: NA; J: TRBJ1-1; size: NA; V: TRBV4-2; CDR3: CASSQDGGPTEAFF; DNA: TGTGCCAGCAGCCAAGATGGGGGCCCCACTGAAGCTTTCTTT
D: TRBD2; J: TRBJ2-7; size: few; V: TRBV5-1; CDR3: CASSRDTLAGSEQYF; DNA: TGCGCCAGCAGCCGAGACACCCTAGCGGGAAGCGAGCAGTACTTC
D: TRBD2; J: TRBJ2-3; size: few; V: TRBV6-4; CDR3: CASSESPGGTDTQYF; DNA: TGTGCCAGCAGTGAATCTCCGGGAGGAACAGATACGCAGTATTTT
D: TRBD1; J: TRBJ1-1; size: NA; V: TRBV28; CDR3: CASLGQRNTEAFF; DNA: TGTGCCAGCCTGGGACAGAGGAACACTGAAGCTTTCTTT
D: NA; J: TRBJ2-3; size: once; V: TRBV4-3; CDR3: CASSQDTIGFGTVTQYF; DNA: TGCGCCAGCAGCCAAGATACCATTGGGTTCGGCACAGTTACGCAGTATTTT
D: TRBD1; J: TRBJ1-4; size: NA; V: TRBV25-1; CDR3: CASGRDSRNEKLFF; DNA: TGTGCCAGCGGCCGGGACAGCCGTAATGAAAAACTGTTTTTT